This TCR beta chain was observed in a study of blood T cell repertoires in COVID-19. Looked up from germline, CDR1 is LGHNA and CDR2 is YSLEER. This CDR3 contains 13 residues. The J segment lost 15 bases and the V segment lost 2 bases, leaving 7 bases of the junction unmatched. Original processing methods: Amplification of reference gene primers was used by the study to estimate nucleated cell counts. Method: immunoSEQ multiplex PCR; TCRdb's copy keeps in-frame clones and lacks some. D and trimming were read from the DNA, whereas the V and J calls and clone size are those reported in that table. The sample has under 250,000 clones; 82% are singletons.

Sample: peripheral blood. The rearrangement uses TRBV4-3 and TRBJ1-4; 9 positions agree with TRBD1. The sequence derives from a woman of 80 years or more with acute or convalescent COVID-19. CDR3: CASSQNGQGKVFF. CDR3 DNA: TGCGCCAGCAGCCAAAACGGACAGGGGAAGGTGTTTTTT.